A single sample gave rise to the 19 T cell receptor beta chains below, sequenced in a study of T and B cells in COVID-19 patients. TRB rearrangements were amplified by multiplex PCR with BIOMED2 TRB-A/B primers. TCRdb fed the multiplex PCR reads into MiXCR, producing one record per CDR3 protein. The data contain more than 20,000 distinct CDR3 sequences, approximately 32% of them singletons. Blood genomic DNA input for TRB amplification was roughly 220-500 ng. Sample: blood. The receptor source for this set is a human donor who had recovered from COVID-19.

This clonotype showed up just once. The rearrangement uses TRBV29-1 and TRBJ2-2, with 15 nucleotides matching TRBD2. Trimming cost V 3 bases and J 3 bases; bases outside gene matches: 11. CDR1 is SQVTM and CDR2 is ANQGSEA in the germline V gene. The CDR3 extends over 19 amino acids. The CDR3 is CSVEQPGLAGGGDTGELFF. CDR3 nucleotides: TGCAGCGTTGAGCAACCGGGACTAGCGGGAGGTGGGGACACCGGGGAGCTGTTTTTT.

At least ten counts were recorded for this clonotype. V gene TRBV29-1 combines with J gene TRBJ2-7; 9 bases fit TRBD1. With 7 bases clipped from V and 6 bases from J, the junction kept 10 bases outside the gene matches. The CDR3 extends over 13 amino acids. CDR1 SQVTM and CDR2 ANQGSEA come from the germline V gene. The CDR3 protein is CSARKGTGTEQYF. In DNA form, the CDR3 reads TGCAGCGCCCGAAAGGGGACAGGGACCGAGCAGTACTTC.

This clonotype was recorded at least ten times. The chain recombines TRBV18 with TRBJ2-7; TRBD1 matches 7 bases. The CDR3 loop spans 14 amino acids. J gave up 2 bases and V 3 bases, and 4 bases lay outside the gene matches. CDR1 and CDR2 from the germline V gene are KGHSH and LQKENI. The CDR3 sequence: CASSPDREPYEQYF. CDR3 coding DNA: TGTGCCAGCTCACCTGACAGGGAGCCCTACGAGCAGTACTTC.

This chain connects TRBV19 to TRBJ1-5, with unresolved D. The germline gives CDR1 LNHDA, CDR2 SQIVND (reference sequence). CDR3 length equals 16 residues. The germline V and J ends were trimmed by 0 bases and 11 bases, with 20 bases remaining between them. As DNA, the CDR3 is TGTGCCAGTAGTATAGATGGGCGGGCAGGTCCGTGGACCCAGCATTTT. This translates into CASSIDGRAGPWTQHF.

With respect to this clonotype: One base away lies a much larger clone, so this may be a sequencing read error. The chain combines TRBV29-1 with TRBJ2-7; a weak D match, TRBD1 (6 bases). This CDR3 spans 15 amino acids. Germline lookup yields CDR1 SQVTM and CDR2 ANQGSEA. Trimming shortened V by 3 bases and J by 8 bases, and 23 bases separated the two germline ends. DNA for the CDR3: TGCAGCGTTGAGGGGTTAGACACCCAGGGGCCCAAGCAGTACTTC. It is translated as CSVEGLDTQGPKQYF.

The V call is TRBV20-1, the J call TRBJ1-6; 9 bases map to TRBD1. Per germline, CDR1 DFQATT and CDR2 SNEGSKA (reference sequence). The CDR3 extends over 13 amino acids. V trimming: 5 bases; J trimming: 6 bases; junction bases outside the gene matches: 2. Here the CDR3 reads CSASTGGNSPLHF. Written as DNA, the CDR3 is TGCAGTGCTTCGACAGGGGGTAATTCACCCCTCCACTTT.

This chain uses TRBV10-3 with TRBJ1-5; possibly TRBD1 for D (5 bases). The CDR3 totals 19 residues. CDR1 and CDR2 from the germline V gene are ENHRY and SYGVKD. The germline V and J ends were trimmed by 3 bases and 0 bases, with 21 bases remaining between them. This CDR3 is CAISDRGVEKTYSNQPQHF. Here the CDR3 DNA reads TGTGCCATCAGTGATCGGGGGGTTGAGAAAACCTATAGCAATCAGCCCCAGCATTTT.

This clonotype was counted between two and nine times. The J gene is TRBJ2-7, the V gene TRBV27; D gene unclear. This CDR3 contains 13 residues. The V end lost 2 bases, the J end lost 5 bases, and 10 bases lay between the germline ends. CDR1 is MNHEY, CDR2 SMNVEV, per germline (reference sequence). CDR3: CASSLGNTHEQYF. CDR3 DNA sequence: TGTGCCAGCAGTTTAGGGAATACTCACGAGCAGTACTTC.

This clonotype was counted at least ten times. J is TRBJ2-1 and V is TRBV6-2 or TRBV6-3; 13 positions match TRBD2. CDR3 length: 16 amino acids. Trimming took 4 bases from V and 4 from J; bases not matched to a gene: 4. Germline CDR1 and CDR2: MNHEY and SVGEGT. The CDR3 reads CASSSRTSGSYNEQFF. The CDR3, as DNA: TGTGCCAGCAGTTCCCGGACTAGCGGGAGTTACAATGAGCAGTTCTTC.

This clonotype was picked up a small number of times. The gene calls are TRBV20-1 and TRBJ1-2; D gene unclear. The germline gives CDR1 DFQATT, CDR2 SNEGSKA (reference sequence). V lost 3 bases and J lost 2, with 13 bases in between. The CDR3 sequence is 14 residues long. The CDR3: CSARTRIINYGYTF. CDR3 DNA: TGCAGTGCTAGGACCCGAATTATAAACTATGGCTACACCTTC.

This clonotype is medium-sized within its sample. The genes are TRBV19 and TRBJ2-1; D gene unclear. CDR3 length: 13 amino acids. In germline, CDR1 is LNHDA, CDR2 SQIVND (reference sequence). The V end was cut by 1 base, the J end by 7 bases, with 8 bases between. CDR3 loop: CASSIVGSNEQFF. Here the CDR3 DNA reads TGTGCCAGTAGTATAGTTGGGTCGAATGAGCAGTTCTTC.

The DNA of the CDR3 is TGTGCCAGCAGTTACTCGGGGACAGGGGCCCAGCCCCAGCATTTT. As protein: CASSYSGTGAQPQHF. This chain links TRBV6-2 or TRBV6-3 with TRBJ1-5; 10 positions match TRBD1. This CDR3 is built from 15 residues. The V gene's germline CDR1 is MNHEY and CDR2 SVGEGT. Trimming cost V 0 bases and J 7 bases; bases outside gene matches: 3.

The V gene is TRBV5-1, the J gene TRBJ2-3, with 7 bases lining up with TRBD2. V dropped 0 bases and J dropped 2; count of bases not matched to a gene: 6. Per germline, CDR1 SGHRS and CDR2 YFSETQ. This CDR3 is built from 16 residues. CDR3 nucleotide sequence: TGCGCCAGCAGCTTGGCCCTAGCGGCATACACAGATACGCAGTATTTT. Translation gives CASSLALAAYTDTQYF.

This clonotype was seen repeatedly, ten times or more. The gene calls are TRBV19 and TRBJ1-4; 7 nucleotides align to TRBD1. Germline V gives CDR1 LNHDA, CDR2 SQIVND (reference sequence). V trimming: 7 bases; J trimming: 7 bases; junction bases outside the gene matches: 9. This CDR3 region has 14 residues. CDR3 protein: CASTRDREGEKLFF. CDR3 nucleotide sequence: TGTGCCAGTACCCGTGACAGGGAAGGTGAAAAACTGTTTTTT.

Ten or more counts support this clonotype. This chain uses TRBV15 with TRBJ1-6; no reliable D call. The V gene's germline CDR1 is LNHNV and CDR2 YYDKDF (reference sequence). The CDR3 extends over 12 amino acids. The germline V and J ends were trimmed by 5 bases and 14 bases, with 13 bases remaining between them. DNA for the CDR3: TGTGCCACCAGCGGATCGGCGATGTCCCTCCACTTT. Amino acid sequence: CATSGSAMSLHF.

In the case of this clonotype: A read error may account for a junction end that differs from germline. DNA for the CDR3: TGTGCTAGCAGCTCGGCGCCAAATGAAAAACTGTTTTTT. It is translated as CASSSAPNEKLFF. This chain connects TRBV7-7 to TRBJ1-4, with D unclear. Germline assignment: CDR1 SSHAT and CDR2 FNYEAQ (reference sequence). The CDR3 loop spans 13 amino acids.

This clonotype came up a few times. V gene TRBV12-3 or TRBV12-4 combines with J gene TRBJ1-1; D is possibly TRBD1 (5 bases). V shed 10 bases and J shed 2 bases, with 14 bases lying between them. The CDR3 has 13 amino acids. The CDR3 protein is CATLPTVNTEAFF. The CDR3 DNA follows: TGTGCCACACTTCCGACAGTAAACACTGAAGCTTTCTTT.

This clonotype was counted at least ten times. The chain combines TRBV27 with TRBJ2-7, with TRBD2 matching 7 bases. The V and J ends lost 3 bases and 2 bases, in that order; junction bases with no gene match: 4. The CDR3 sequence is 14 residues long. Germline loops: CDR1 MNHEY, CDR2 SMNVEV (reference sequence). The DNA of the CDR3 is TGTGCCAGCAGTTTGGCGCGGGGGACCTACGAGCAGTACTTC. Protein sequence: CASSLARGTYEQYF.

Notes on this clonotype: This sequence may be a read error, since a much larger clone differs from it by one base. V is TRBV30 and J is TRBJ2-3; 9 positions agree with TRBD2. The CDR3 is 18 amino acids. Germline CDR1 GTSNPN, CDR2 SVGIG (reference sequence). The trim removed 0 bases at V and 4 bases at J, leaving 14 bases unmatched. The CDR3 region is CAWSVGGVSAGGADTQYF. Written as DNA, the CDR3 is TGTGCCTGGAGTGTCGGGGGGGTGTCAGCGGGAGGTGCAGATACGCAGTATTTT.